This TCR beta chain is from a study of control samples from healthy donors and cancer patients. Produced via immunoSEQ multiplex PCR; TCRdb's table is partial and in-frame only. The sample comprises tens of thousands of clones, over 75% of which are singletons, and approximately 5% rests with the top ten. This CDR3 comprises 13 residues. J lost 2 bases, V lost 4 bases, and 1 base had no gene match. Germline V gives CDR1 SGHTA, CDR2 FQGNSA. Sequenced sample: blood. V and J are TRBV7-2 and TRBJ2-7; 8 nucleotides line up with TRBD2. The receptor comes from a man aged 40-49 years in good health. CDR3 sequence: CASSSGGAYEQYF. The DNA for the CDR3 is TGTGCCAGCAGCTCCGGGGGGGCCTACGAGCAGTACTTC.